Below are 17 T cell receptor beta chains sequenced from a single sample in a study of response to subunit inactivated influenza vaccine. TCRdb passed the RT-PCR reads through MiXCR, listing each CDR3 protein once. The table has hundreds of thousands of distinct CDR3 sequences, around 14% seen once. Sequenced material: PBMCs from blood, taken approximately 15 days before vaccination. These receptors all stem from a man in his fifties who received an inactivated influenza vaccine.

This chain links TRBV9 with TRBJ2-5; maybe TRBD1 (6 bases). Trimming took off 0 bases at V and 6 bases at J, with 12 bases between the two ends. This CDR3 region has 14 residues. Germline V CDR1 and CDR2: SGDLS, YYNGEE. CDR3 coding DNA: TGTGCCAGCAGCGTAGACCAGGGGAGCAAGACCCAGTACTTC. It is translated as CASSVDQGSKTQYF.

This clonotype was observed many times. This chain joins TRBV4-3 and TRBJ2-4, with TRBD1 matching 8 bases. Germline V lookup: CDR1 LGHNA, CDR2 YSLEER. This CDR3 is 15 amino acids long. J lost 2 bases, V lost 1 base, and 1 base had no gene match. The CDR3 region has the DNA TGCGCCAGCAGCCAAGGACAGGGGCCCAAAAACATTCAGTACTTC. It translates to CASSQGQGPKNIQYF.

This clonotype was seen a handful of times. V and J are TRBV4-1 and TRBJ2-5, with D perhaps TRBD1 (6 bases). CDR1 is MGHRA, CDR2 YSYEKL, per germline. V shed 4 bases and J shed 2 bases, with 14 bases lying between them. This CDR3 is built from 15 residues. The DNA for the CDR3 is TGCGCCAGCAGCCCTACTAACAGGGTTCAAGAGACCCAGTACTTC. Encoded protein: CASSPTNRVQETQYF.

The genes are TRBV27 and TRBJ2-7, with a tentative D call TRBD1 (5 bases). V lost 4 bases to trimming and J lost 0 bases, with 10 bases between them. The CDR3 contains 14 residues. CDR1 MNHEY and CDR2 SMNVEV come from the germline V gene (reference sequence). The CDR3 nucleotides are TGTGCCAGCAGTTGGGGCAAGAGCTCCTACGAGCAGTACTTC. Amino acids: CASSWGKSSYEQYF.

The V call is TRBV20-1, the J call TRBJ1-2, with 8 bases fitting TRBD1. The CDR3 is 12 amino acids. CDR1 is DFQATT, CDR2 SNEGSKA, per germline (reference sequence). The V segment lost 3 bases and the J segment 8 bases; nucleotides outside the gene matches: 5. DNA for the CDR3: TGCAGTGCTAGGACCGACAGGGGCGGCTACACCTTC. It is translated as CSARTDRGGYTF.

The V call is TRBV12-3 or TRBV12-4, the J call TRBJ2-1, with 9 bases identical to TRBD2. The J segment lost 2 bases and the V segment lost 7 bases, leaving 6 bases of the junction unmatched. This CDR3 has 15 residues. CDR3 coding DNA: TGTGCCAGCATCGCCGCGGGGGGGGCCTACAATGAGCAGTTCTTC. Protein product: CASIAAGGAYNEQFF.

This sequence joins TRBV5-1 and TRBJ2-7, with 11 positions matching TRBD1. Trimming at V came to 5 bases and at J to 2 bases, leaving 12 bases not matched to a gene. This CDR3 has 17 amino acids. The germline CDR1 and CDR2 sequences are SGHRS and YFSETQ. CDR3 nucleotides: TGCGCCAGCAGTTGGGACAGGGGGGACATCACCACCTACGAGCAGTACTTC. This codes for CASSWDRGDITTYEQYF.

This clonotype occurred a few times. This CDR3 reads CASSSSSGMTDTQYF. The DNA of the CDR3 is TGTGCCAGCAGTTCGTCTAGCGGGATGACAGATACGCAGTATTTT. The chain uses TRBV12-3 or TRBV12-4 and TRBJ2-3, with 9 nucleotides matching TRBD2. With 4 bases clipped from V and 3 bases from J, the junction kept 5 bases outside the gene matches. This CDR3 has 15 amino acids.

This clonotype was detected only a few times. DNA of the CDR3: TGCAGTGTCCCGAACGGGGTACAAGAGACCCAGTACTTC. This encodes CSVPNGVQETQYF. V usage is TRBV20-1 and J usage is TRBJ2-5; tentative D call: TRBD2 (5 bases). CDR1 is DFQATT and CDR2 is SNEGSKA in the germline V gene (reference sequence). The CDR3 is 13 residues long. The ends were cut back, 7 bases at V and 2 bases at J, with 14 bases in the middle.

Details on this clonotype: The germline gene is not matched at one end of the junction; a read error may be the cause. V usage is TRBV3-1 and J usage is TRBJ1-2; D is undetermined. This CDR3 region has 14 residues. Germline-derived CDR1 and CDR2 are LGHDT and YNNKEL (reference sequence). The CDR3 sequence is CASSQVEGVDGYTF. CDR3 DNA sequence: TGCGCCAGCAGCCAAGTTGAGGGAGTCGATGGCTACACCTTC.

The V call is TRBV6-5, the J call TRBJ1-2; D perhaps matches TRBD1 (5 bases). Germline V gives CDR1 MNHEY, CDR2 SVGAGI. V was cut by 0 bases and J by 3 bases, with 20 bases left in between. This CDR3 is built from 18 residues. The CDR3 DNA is TGTGCCAGCAGTTACTCGAGTCTGGGCTCTGGGGACTACTATGGCTACACCTTC. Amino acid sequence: CASSYSSLGSGDYYGYTF.

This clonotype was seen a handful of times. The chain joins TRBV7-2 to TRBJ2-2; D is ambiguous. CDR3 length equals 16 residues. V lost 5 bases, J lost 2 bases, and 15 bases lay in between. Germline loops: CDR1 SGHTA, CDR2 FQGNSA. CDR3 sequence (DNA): TGTGCCAGCAGCAAAAATAGTGGCCTCAACACCGGGGAGCTGTTTTTT. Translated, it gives CASSKNSGLNTGELFF. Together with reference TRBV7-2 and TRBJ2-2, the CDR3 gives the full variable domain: GAGVSQSPSNKVTEKGKDVELRCDPISGHTALYWYRQSLGQGLEFLIYFQGNSAPDKSGLPSDRFSAERTGGSVSTLTIQRTQQEDSAVYLCASSKNSGLNTGELFFGEGSRLTVL.

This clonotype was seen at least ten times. The CDR3 protein is CSARGGIEAFF. CDR3 in DNA: TGCAGTGCTAGAGGGGGAATCGAAGCTTTCTTT. This chain uses TRBV20-1 with TRBJ1-1; no definite D call. This CDR3 is built from 11 residues. V was shortened by 1 base and J by 8 bases, with 8 bases between the two germline ends. Germline CDR1 DFQATT, CDR2 SNEGSKA (reference sequence).

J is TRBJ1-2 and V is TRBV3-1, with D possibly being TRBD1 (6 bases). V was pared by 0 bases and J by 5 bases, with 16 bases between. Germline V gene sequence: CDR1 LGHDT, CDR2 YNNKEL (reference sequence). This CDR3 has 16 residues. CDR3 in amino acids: CASSQEDQGLNYGYTF. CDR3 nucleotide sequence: TGTGCCAGCAGCCAAGAAGACCAGGGGTTAAATTATGGCTACACCTTC.

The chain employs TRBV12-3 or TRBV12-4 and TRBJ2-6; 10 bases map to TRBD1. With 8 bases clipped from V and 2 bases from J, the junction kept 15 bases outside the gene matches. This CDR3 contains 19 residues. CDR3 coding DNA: TGTGCCAGCTGTTCTGATACCGGGACAGGGGTTCCTGGGGCCAACGTCCTGACTTTC. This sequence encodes CASCSDTGTGVPGANVLTF.

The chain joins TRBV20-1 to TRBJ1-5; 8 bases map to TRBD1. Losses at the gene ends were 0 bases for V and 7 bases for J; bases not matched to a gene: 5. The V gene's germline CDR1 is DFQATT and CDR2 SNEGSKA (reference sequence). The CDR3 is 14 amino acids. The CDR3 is CSARDDRGDQPQHF. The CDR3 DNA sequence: TGCAGTGCTAGAGACGACAGGGGAGACCAGCCCCAGCATTTT.

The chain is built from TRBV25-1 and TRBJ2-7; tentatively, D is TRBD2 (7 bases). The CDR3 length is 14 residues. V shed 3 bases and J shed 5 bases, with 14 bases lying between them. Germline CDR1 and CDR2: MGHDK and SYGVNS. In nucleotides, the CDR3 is TGTGCCAGCAGTGAGGGGGGGCGAAACGACGAGCAGTACTTC. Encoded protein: CASSEGGRNDEQYF.